This T cell receptor (beta chain) was sequenced in a study of early stage breast cancer tumors. Study-level information: Average read coverage per sample was 7.5 to 10-fold.

Study-wide results and caveats: Blood repertoires resembled normal breast more than tumor. Enriched TCRB sequences shared across patients were mostly commonly generated sequences.

V lost 4 bases, J lost 9 bases, and 16 bases lay in between. The germline CDR1 and CDR2 sequences are MGHRA and YSYEKL. This CDR3 spans 13 amino acids. About this clone: The antigen is not known.

TCRdb's table, derived via immunoSEQ multiplex PCR, lists solely in-frame clones and lacks some. The sample yields some 35,000 clones, roughly 70% seen once. The J gene is TRBJ2-7, the V gene TRBV4-1, with a weak D call TRBD2 (6 bases). The sequenced material came from blood. The clonotype originates from a person in their sixties with breast cancer. In DNA form, the CDR3 reads TGCGCCAGCAGCCGAACCTATGGGGAGGCGCAGTACTTC. Residues: CASSRTYGEAQYF.